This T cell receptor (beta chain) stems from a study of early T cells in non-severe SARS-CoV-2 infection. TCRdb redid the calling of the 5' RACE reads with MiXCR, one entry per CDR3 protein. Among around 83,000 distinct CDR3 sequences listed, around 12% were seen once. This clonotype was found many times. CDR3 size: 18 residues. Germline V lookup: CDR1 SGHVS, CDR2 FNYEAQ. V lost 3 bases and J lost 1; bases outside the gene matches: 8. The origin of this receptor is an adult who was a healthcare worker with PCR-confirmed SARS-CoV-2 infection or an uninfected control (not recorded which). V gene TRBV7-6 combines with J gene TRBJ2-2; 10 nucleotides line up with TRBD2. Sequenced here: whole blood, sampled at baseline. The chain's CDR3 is CASSLGRLAGVNTGELFF. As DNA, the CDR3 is TGTGCCAGCAGCTTGGGGCGTCTAGCGGGGGTGAACACCGGGGAGCTGTTTTTT.